The text below deals with one T cell receptor beta chain. The antigen is not known. The study drew all its donors from Caucasian adults living in Nashville, Tennessee. CDR3 length: 16 residues. Per germline, CDR1 LNHDA and CDR2 SQIVND (reference sequence). V lost 5 bases to trimming and J lost 10 bases, with 24 bases between them. The data derive from a study of shared clonotypes between healthy human individuals. In the original analysis: Quality scores were absent from the junction-only immunoSEQ sequences, so filtering differed. Repertoires were generated with immunoSEQ multiplex PCR, while TCRdb's copy carries only in-frame clones and drops some. D and trimming come from the DNA, and the V and J calls and clone size come from that table. Of over 400,000 clones listed, 90% to 97% are singletons. Findings and limits, study-wide: The authors expected sequencing depth to affect clonotype sharing among donors. Non-shared clonotypes showed lower generation probabilities than clonotypes common to all four donors.

The source material was naive CD4+ T cells sorted from blood. This sample's subset: CD45RA+ positively selected. This TCR was sampled from a woman under 40 in good health. This sequence joins TRBV19 and TRBJ2-1, with D possibly TRBD2 on 5 matching bases. The chain's CDR3 is CASSSRTGLGVSEQFF. The CDR3 DNA is TGTGCCAGTAGTTCCAGGACTGGTCTCGGGGTCTCGGAGCAGTTCTTC. The whole variable domain, remainder taken from reference TRBV19 and TRBJ2-1, is DGGITQSPKYLFRKEGQNVTLSCEQNLNHDAMYWYRQDPGQGLRLIYYSQIVNDFQKGDIAEGYSVSREKKESFPLTVTSAQKNPTAFYLCASSSRTGLGVSEQFFGPGTRLTVL.